The 26 T cell receptor beta chains presented below share a single source sample, sequenced in a study of neurological immune-mediated disorders. TCRdb fed the 5' RACE reads into MiXCR, producing one record per CDR3 protein. The sample lists around 70,000 distinct CDR3 sequences; roughly 3.1% were seen once. Sequencing used PBMCs. Receptor source: a woman aged 50 to 60 with multiple sclerosis.

V usage is TRBV5-1 and J usage is TRBJ1-2, with no clear D. Trimming shortened V by 5 bases and J by 9 bases, and 17 bases separated the two germline ends. Looked up from germline, CDR1 is SGHRS and CDR2 is YFSETQ. This CDR3 is 13 amino acids long. The CDR3 DNA follows: TGCGCCAGCAGTCCGGCTGGGGAGAGTTGCTACACCTTC. Protein sequence: CASSPAGESCYTF. Full variable domain (rest looked up from reference TRBV5-1 and TRBJ1-2): KAGVTQTPRYLIKTRGQQVTLSCSPISGHRSVSWYQQTPGQGLQFLFEYFSETQRNKGNFPGRFSGRQFSNSRSEMNVSTLELGDSALYLCASSPAGESCYTFGSGTRLTVV.

This clonotype was detected many times. This chain uses TRBV5-5 with TRBJ2-5, with 9 bases matching TRBD1. CDR1 and CDR2 from the germline V gene are SGHKS and YYEKEE (reference sequence). The CDR3 has 16 amino acids. V was pared by 4 bases and J by 4 bases, with 11 bases of the junction left unmatched. The CDR3 reads CASSPPPGQGAETQYF. The CDR3 DNA follows: TGTGCCAGCAGCCCGCCGCCGGGACAGGGCGCAGAGACCCAGTACTTC.

This clonotype was observed many times. This chain links TRBV7-2 with TRBJ1-2, with D perhaps matching TRBD1 (6 bases). CDR1 is SGHTA and CDR2 is FQGNSA in the germline V gene. The CDR3 is 14 amino acids. Trimming took 1 base from V and 2 from J, leaving 8 bases between them. The CDR3 region is CASSLEGTNYGYTF. CDR3 nucleotide sequence: TGTGCCAGCAGCTTAGAGGGGACAAACTATGGCTACACCTTC.

This clonotype was picked up many times. The chain carries TRBV6-1 and TRBJ2-7; D is unclear. V lost 1 base, J lost 7 bases, and 14 bases lay in between. Germline loops: CDR1 MNHNS, CDR2 SASEGT. CDR3 length: 14 residues. The CDR3 nucleotides read TGTGCCAGCAGTGAAGACATTCCTCGACCGGAGCAGTACTTC. It yields the protein CASSEDIPRPEQYF.

This clonotype was seen ten or more times. This sequence joins TRBV28 and TRBJ2-1, with TRBD2 matching 7 bases. The CDR3 is made up of 14 amino acids. Germline V gene lookup returns CDR1 MDHEN and CDR2 SYDVKM. V was pared by 1 base and J by 9 bases, with 6 bases of the junction left unmatched. CDR3 region: CASSLFVGRAEQFF. In nucleotides, the CDR3 is TGTGCCAGCAGTTTATTTGTGGGGAGGGCTGAGCAGTTCTTC.

In this sample, this clonotype turned up many times. J is TRBJ1-5 and V is TRBV12-3 or TRBV12-4; no clear D gene. The CDR3 sequence is 14 residues long. V lost 2 bases and J 4 bases, leaving 9 bases between the germline ends. The CDR3 DNA sequence: TGTGCCAGCAGTTTACAGCAACGGAATCAGCCCCAGCATTTT. This sequence encodes CASSLQQRNQPQHF.

This clonotype has ten or more counts. J is TRBJ2-4 and V is TRBV5-1, with TRBD1 identical over 10 bases. CDR3 length equals 14 residues. Germline CDR1 SGHRS, CDR2 YFSETQ. The V and J ends lost 0 bases and 6 bases, in that order; junction bases with no gene match: 0. Here the CDR3 reads CASSLGQGANIQYF. The CDR3 DNA sequence: TGCGCCAGCAGCTTGGGACAGGGGGCAAACATTCAGTACTTC.

This clonotype has ten or more counts. The genes are TRBV20-1 and TRBJ2-3, with TRBD2 matching 9 bases. CDR3 size: 17 residues. With 6 bases clipped from V and 2 bases from J, the junction kept 15 bases outside the gene matches. Germline CDR1 is DFQATT and CDR2 is SNEGSKA (reference sequence). Here the CDR3 reads CSAQRGLAGKYTDTQYF. The CDR3 DNA follows: TGCAGTGCACAAAGGGGGCTAGCGGGGAAGTACACAGATACGCAGTATTTT.

This clonotype was seen many times. This sequence joins TRBV12-3 or TRBV12-4 and TRBJ2-6, with D hard to call. Trimming shortened V by 1 base and J by 1 base, and 5 bases separated the two germline ends. The CDR3 totals 15 residues. The CDR3 loop is CASSLGESGANVLTF. The CDR3 DNA is TGTGCCAGCAGTTTAGGGGAATCTGGGGCCAACGTCCTGACTTTC.

This clonotype was found many times. The chain links TRBV20-1 to TRBJ1-5, with D unclear. The CDR3 totals 11 residues. Per the germline V gene, CDR1 is DFQATT and CDR2 is SNEGSKA (reference sequence). Trimming took off 1 base at V and 6 bases at J, with 4 bases between the two ends. CDR3: CSARGRQPQHF. DNA of the CDR3: TGCAGTGCTAGAGGACGTCAGCCCCAGCATTTT.

This clonotype was recorded many times. The chain links TRBV20-1 to TRBJ2-7; TRBD2 matches 10 bases. Germline V gives CDR1 DFQATT, CDR2 SNEGSKA (reference sequence). This CDR3 is built from 13 residues. The V segment lost 8 bases and the J segment 2 bases; nucleotides outside the gene matches: 6. The CDR3 DNA follows: TGCAGTACCCCTAGCGGGAGCACCTACGAGCAGTACTTC. Translation gives CSTPSGSTYEQYF.

This clonotype was detected ten times or more. The CDR3 DNA is TGTGCCACCAGCAGAGCCCCCGGGGAGCGCTATTTGGCTGGGGCCAACGTCCTGACTTTC. Protein: CATSRAPGERYLAGANVLTF. The rearrangement links TRBV15 to TRBJ2-6; the D gene is possibly TRBD2 (5 bases). The germline V gene encodes CDR1 LNHNV and CDR2 YYDKDF (reference sequence). CDR3 length: 20 amino acids. Trimming removed 1 base at V and 2 bases at J, with 21 bases between.

The table lists this clonotype with many counts. The gene calls are TRBV28 and TRBJ2-6; D ambiguous. The CDR3 has 16 residues. Trimming removed 5 bases at V and 1 base at J, with 12 bases between. Germline V gives CDR1 MDHEN, CDR2 SYDVKM. Written as DNA, the CDR3 is TGTGCCAGCAGTACAAGAGGCTTATCTGGGGCCAACGTCCTGACTTTC. Translation gives CASSTRGLSGANVLTF.

This clonotype was found many times. The genes are TRBV5-1 and TRBJ2-5; the D is unclear. V was shortened by 1 base and J by 4 bases, with 11 bases between the two germline ends. The CDR3 consists of 14 residues. Per the germline V gene, CDR1 is SGHRS and CDR2 is YFSETQ. CDR3 in DNA: TGCGCCAGCAGCTTGAGTATGTATTTAGAGACCCAGTACTTC. Translated, it gives CASSLSMYLETQYF.

This clonotype was picked up many times. For the CDR3, the DNA is TGTGCCAGCAGTTCACTAGTTTCCAATGAGCAGTTCTTC. This sequence encodes CASSSLVSNEQFF. This chain joins TRBV12-3 or TRBV12-4 and TRBJ2-1; TRBD2 might be the D (5 bases). V lost 4 bases, J lost 6 bases, and 10 bases lay in between. There are 13 residues in the CDR3.

This clonotype was seen repeatedly, ten times or more. V and J are TRBV19 and TRBJ2-2, with D perhaps matching TRBD1 or TRBD2 (5 bases each). Between the trimmed V and J ends, which lost 5 bases and 4 bases, there was a span of 14 bases. CDR1 and CDR2 from the germline V gene are LNHDA and SQIVND (reference sequence). The CDR3 is 15 residues long. The CDR3 coding sequence is TGTGCCAGTAGTCATCCGGGACGTTTCACCGGGGAGCTGTTTTTT. Encoded protein: CASSHPGRFTGELFF. Full variable domain (outside the CDR3, taken from reference TRBV19 and TRBJ2-2): DGGITQSPKYLFRKEGQNVTLSCEQNLNHDAMYWYRQDPGQGLRLIYYSQIVNDFQKGDIAEGYSVSREKKESFPLTVTSAQKNPTAFYLCASSHPGRFTGELFFGEGSRLTVL.

This clonotype appeared many times. V gene TRBV7-9 combines with J gene TRBJ1-4; D is unresolved. V lost 1 base and J lost 4, with 16 bases in between. The CDR3 totals 17 residues. CDR1 and CDR2 (germline): SEHNR, FQNEAQ (reference sequence). CDR3 protein: CASSLGPIQSLNEKLFF. In nucleotides, the CDR3 is TGTGCCAGCAGCTTAGGGCCCATCCAAAGCCTTAATGAAAAACTGTTTTTT.

The rearrangement uses TRBV18 and TRBJ2-7; D gene uncertain. Trimming removed 6 bases from V and 2 bases from J, with 14 bases in between. This CDR3 comprises 14 residues. Looked up from germline, CDR1 is KGHSH and CDR2 is LQKENI. In nucleotides, the CDR3 is TGTGCCAGCTCTCACCAAGAGTTCCCCTACGAGCAGTACTTC. Encoded protein: CASSHQEFPYEQYF.

This clonotype occurred a few times. A much larger clonotype is one base distant, so this may be a read error. This rearrangement joins TRBV6-2 or TRBV6-3 to TRBJ2-4, with D hard to call. The CDR3 consists of 12 residues. Germline V gives CDR1 MNHEY, CDR2 SVGEGT. The CDR3 sequence: CDSRMYGNIQYF. CDR3 in DNA: TGTGACAGCAGAATGTACGGAAACATTCAGTACTTC.

By sample share, this clonotype is medium-sized (0.01 to 0.1%). The chain carries TRBV20-1 and TRBJ2-6, with TRBD2 matching 9 bases. The CDR3 has 15 residues. Germline V gene lookup returns CDR1 DFQATT and CDR2 SNEGSKA (reference sequence). With V trimmed by 5 bases and J by 1 base, 3 bases remained unmatched. The CDR3 sequence is CSASLAGSGANVLTF. In DNA form, the CDR3 reads TGCAGTGCTTCCCTAGCGGGGTCTGGGGCCAACGTCCTGACTTTC.

Many counts were recorded for this clonotype. The gene calls are TRBV20-1 and TRBJ1-1; weak D call: TRBD1 (5 bases). V was shortened by 6 bases and J by 1 base, with 6 bases between the two germline ends. The CDR3 covers 11 residues. In germline, CDR1 is DFQATT, CDR2 SNEGSKA (reference sequence). CDR3 sequence (DNA): TGCAGTGCGGGGCAGAACACTGAAGCTTTCTTT. Protein: CSAGQNTEAFF.

This clonotype was observed at least ten times. This rearrangement joins TRBV6-6 to TRBJ1-6; 9 bases fit TRBD1. Germline assignment: CDR1 MNHNY and CDR2 SVGAGI (reference sequence). Germline trimming cut 4 bases from V and 1 base from J; bases unmatched to any gene: 2. The CDR3 length is 16 residues. In nucleotides, the CDR3 is TGTGCCAGCAGTTCCGGACAGGGGTCCTATAATTCACCCCTCCACTTT. It yields the protein CASSSGQGSYNSPLHF.

There are many counts of this clonotype. The chain joins TRBV20-1 to TRBJ1-1, with D perhaps matching TRBD1 (6 bases). V lost 0 bases to trimming and J lost 5 bases, with 22 bases between them. CDR3 length equals 17 residues. Germline V gene sequence: CDR1 DFQATT, CDR2 SNEGSKA (reference sequence). The CDR3 protein is CSARELGGDRPGTEAFF. The CDR3 region has the DNA TGCAGTGCTAGAGAATTGGGGGGAGACAGGCCGGGGACTGAAGCTTTCTTT.

This clonotype was seen ten or more times. The gene calls are TRBV9 and TRBJ2-3; D gene uncertain. The germline V gene has CDR1 SGDLS and CDR2 YYNGEE. Deletions cut 0 bases from V and 2 bases from J, with 1 base between. This CDR3 has 12 amino acids. In DNA form, the CDR3 reads TGTGCCAGCAGCGTAGACACAGATACGCAGTATTTT. It translates to CASSVDTDTQYF.

Many counts were recorded for this clonotype. The rearrangement joins TRBV5-1 to TRBJ1-1, with D possibly being TRBD1 (5 bases). The germline gives CDR1 SGHRS, CDR2 YFSETQ. The germline V and J ends were trimmed by 0 bases and 0 bases, with 9 bases remaining between them. The CDR3 has 15 residues. For the CDR3, the DNA is TGCGCCAGCAGCTTGGAGGGGACGATGAACACTGAAGCTTTCTTT. Translation: CASSLEGTMNTEAFF.

This clonotype was seen many times. V and J are TRBV7-9 and TRBJ2-7, with 7 positions matching TRBD1. The CDR3 is 16 residues long. CDR1 and CDR2 (germline): SEHNR, FQNEAQ (reference sequence). Trimming took 4 bases from V and 4 from J; bases not matched to a gene: 13. CDR3 protein: CASSSTLTGDWYEQYF. The CDR3 coding sequence is TGTGCCAGCAGCTCCACCCTAACAGGGGATTGGTACGAGCAGTACTTC. Drawing the rest from reference TRBV7-9 and TRBJ2-7, the complete variable domain is DTGVSQNPRHKITKRGQNVTFRCDPISEHNRLYWYRQTLGQGPEFLTYFQNEAQLEKSRLLSDRFSAERPKGSFSTLEIQRTEQGDSAMYLCASSSTLTGDWYEQYFGPGTRLTVT.